This TCR beta chain was identified during a study of T cell responses to AZD1222 COVID-19 vaccine. About the study: The analysis combined second doses at about 4 or about 12 weeks. Points from the study as a whole: Just a handful of AZD1222 recipients were seropositive at baseline. Of spike-specific TCRs, nearly half reportedly target regions left unmutated in variants. White British donors predominated, females outnumbered males, and clonal diversity was possibly underestimated.

V trimming: 5 bases; J trimming: 6 bases; junction bases outside the gene matches: 10. Germline V gene lookup returns CDR1 MNHEY and CDR2 SVGEGT. The CDR3 sequence is 16 residues long. Remarks on this clone: Its antigen is unknown.

Assay used: immunoSEQ multiplex PCR; TCRdb lists only in-frame clones, some missing. The table lists around 180,000 clones, 90% of them singletons. The material sequenced was peripheral blood, taken on day 0 of AZD1222 vaccination. The rearrangement joins TRBV6-2 or TRBV6-3 to TRBJ2-1; the match to TRBD2 covers 10 bases. This sequence originates from an adult in good health. CDR3 protein: CASSLRAGGTGNEQFF. The CDR3 nucleotides are TGTGCCAGCAGTCTCCGAGCGGGGGGGACGGGCAATGAGCAGTTCTTC.